The clone carrying this TCR beta chain occurred once. Clones were read by immunoSEQ multiplex PCR, and TCRdb kept only the in-frame ones, dropping some. In the table there are about 55,000 clones, about nine tenths of which are singletons. This specimen comes from a study of cytomegalovirus exposure and HLA in healthy donors. The CDR3 has 15 amino acids. Germline values: CDR1 WNHNN, CDR2 SYGVQD (reference sequence). V shed 2 bases, J shed 4 bases, and the junction held 6 bases outside the gene matches. Sequenced sample: PBMCs. The rearrangement uses TRBV10-1 and TRBJ2-5; 8 bases align to TRBD2. This TCR derives from a man in his late teens or twenties in good health and CMV-seronegative. CDR3 DNA sequence: TGCGCCAGCAGTGAGAGCGGGAGAGAGGGAGAGACCCAGTACTTC. This translates into CASSESGREGETQYF.